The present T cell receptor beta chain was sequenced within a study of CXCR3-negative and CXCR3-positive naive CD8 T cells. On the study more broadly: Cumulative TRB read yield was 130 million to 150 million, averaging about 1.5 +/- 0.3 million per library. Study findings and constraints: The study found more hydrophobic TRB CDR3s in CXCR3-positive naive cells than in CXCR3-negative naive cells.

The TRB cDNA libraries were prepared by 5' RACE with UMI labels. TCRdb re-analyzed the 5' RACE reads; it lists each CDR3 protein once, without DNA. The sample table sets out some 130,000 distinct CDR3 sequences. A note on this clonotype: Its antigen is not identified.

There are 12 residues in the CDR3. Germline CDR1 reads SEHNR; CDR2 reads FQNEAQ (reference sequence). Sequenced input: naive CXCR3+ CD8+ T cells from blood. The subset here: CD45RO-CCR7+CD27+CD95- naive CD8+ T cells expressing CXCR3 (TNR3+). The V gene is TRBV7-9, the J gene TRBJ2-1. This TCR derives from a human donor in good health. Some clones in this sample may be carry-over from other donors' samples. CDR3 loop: CATTGLIHEQFF.